Listed below are T cell receptor beta chains from one sample, sequenced in a study of cytomegalovirus exposure and HLA in healthy donors. Using immunoSEQ multiplex PCR, the repertoire was profiled, and TCRdb retains in-frame clones only, with some absent. The sample's table shows more than 50,000 clones. The sequenced sample was PBMCs. These receptors all stem from a man aged 45 to 65 in good health and CMV-seropositive. Each CDR3 is given with its conserved first and last residue. D genes are given only for firm matches.

d_call	j_call	v_call	cdr3_nt	cdr3_aa
NA	TRBJ2-1	TRBV5-1	TGCGCCAGCAGCTTGAGCACAGAATCCTACAATGAGCAGTTCTTC	CASSLSTESYNEQFF
NA	TRBJ1-4	TRBV2	TGTGCCAGCTACGGGGGGGAAAAACTGTTTTTT	CASYGGEKLFF
NA	TRBJ1-1	TRBV5-1	TGCGCCAGCAGCTTCGTGGAGGGGCTGAACACTGAAGCTTTCTTT	CASSFVEGLNTEAFF
TRBD2	TRBJ2-1	TRBV5-6	TGTGCCAGCAGCCAACCTAGCGGCGAGCAGTTCTTC	CASSQPSGEQFF
TRBD1	TRBJ1-3	TRBV19	TGTGCCAGTAGACTAAAACAGGGGGCTGGAAACACCATATATTTT	CASRLKQGAGNTIYF
TRBD1	TRBJ2-7	TRBV9	TGTGCCAGCAGCTTTCACCGGGACAGGGGGCTTGCCGAGCAGTACTTC	CASSFHRDRGLAEQYF
NA	TRBJ2-7	TRBV19	TGTGCCAGTAGTACCACAGGGTCCCCCTACGAGCAGTACTTC	CASSTTGSPYEQYF
TRBD1	TRBJ1-1	TRBV7-9	TGTGCCAGCAGCGTGTGGACAGGGGACACTGAAGCTTTCTTT	CASSVWTGDTEAFF
NA	TRBJ2-5	TRBV29-1	TGCAGCGTTGAGGGCAGGCAGGCTATGAGGACCCAGTACTTC	CSVEGRQAMRTQYF
TRBD1	TRBJ1-2	TRBV5-6	TGTGCCAGCAGCTTGGGGGACAGGGGGTATGGCTACACCTTC	CASSLGDRGYGYTF
NA	TRBJ2-2	TRBV15	TGTGCCACCAGCAGAGATCAACTTAACACCGGGGAGCTGTTTTTT	CATSRDQLNTGELFF
NA	TRBJ2-2	TRBV25-1	TGTGCCAGCAGCCCGGGAGACTTGAACACCGGGGAGCTGTTTTTT	CASSPGDLNTGELFF
TRBD1	TRBJ2-7	TRBV11-2	TGTGCCAGCAGCTACCCGGGACAGGGTCCCGAGCAGTACTTC	CASSYPGQGPEQYF
TRBD2	TRBJ2-7	TRBV27	TGTGCCAGCAGTGCCCCGGGACTAGGGACCTACGAGCAGTACTTC	CASSAPGLGTYEQYF
TRBD2	TRBJ2-7	TRBV5-4	TGTGCCAGCAGCTCCCGACTAGCGGGTTCTACCTACGAGCAGTACTTC	CASSSRLAGSTYEQYF
TRBD2	TRBJ2-7	TRBV10-3	TGTGCCATCAGTGAGTCGTCGGGGGGAGGCTACGAGCAGTACTTC	CAISESSGGGYEQYF
NA	TRBJ1-3	TRBV30	TGTGCCTGGAGTGGGCTCTCTGGAAACACCATATATTTT	CAWSGLSGNTIYF
TRBD1	TRBJ1-5	TRBV6-5	TGTGCCAGCAGCCCCGGGACAGGGGGCGTGGAGCCCCAGCATTTT	CASSPGTGGVEPQHF
NA	TRBJ2-3	TRBV18	TGTGCCAGCTCACAGGGGTTGGTGACAGATACGCAGTATTTT	CASSQGLVTDTQYF
TRBD1	TRBJ1-3	TRBV18	TGTGCCAGCTCACCACGGGGACAGTATGGAAACACCATATATTTT	CASSPRGQYGNTIYF
TRBD1	TRBJ1-2	TRBV4-2	TGTGCCAGCAGCCAAATTGCAGGGACAGGGGTTAATGGCTACACCTTC	CASSQIAGTGVNGYTF
NA	TRBJ1-3	TRBV4-1	TGCGCCAGCAGCCAAGACCATCCAGATTCTGGAAACACCATATATTTT	CASSQDHPDSGNTIYF
TRBD2	TRBJ2-7	TRBV28	TGTGCCAGCAGTTTCAGCGGGGCCTACGAGCAGTACTTC	CASSFSGAYEQYF
NA	TRBJ2-5	TRBV19	TGTGCCAGTAGTTCCCCCCGCCAGGGCCTCGAGACCCAGTACTTC	CASSSPRQGLETQYF
TRBD2	TRBJ2-2	TRBV27	TGTGCCAGCAGTTTGGGGGGGGTGAACACCGGGGAGCTGTTTTTT	CASSLGGVNTGELFF
NA	TRBJ1-2	TRBV2	TGTGCCAGCAGGATCCAGAGCGGGTCTAACTATGGCTACACCTTC	CASRIQSGSNYGYTF
NA	TRBJ2-7	TRBV5-1	TGCGCCAGCAGCTTGGACAGGGAAGAGCAGTACTTC	CASSLDREEQYF
TRBD2	TRBJ2-1	TRBV9	TGTGCCAGCAGCGTTATTAGCGGGAGGGACTACAATGAGCAGTTCTTC	CASSVISGRDYNEQFF
TRBD2	TRBJ2-4	TRBV11-1	TGTGCCAGCAGCTTACGACTAGCGGAAACGAAAAACATTCAGTACTTC	CASSLRLAETKNIQYF
TRBD2	TRBJ2-7	TRBV16	TGTGCCAGCAGCCAATCTCGGGGGGATGAGCAGTACTTC	CASSQSRGDEQYF
NA	TRBJ1-2	TRBV9	TGTGCCAGCAGCGTAGAGCAGGCGCCCTATGGCTACACCTTC	CASSVEQAPYGYTF
NA	TRBJ1-1	TRBV2	TGTGCCAGCAGTAACCCGGATGCAGGCCAAATGAACACTGAAGCTTTCTTT	CASSNPDAGQMNTEAFF
TRBD2	TRBJ2-5	TRBV2	TGTGCCAGCACCAACCCGGGACTAGCGTATGCAGAGACCCAGTACTTC	CASTNPGLAYAETQYF
TRBD2	TRBJ2-7	TRBV4-1	TGCGCCAGCGCCGAGGCTAGCGGGGGTAGCTCCTACGAGCAGTACTTC	CASAEASGGSSYEQYF
TRBD2	TRBJ2-5	TRBV2	TGTGCCAGCAAGGGTAGCGGGAGGCTAGAGACCCAGTACTTC	CASKGSGRLETQYF
NA	TRBJ2-5	TRBV7-2	TGTGCCAGCAGCTTTGGTGGACTGGGGAGGACCCAGTACTTC	CASSFGGLGRTQYF
NA	TRBJ1-5	TRBV27	TGTGCCAGCAGTTTCGGCCGGGGAAATCAGCCCCAGCATTTT	CASSFGRGNQPQHF
TRBD2	TRBJ2-1	TRBV29-1	TGCAGCGTTGAAGGTGAAATAGCGGGGGCCCTCAATGAGCAGTTCTTC	CSVEGEIAGALNEQFF
NA	TRBJ1-6	TRBV6-5	TGTGCCAGCAGTTACACCCGCAGGGCGGATTCACCCCTCCACTTT	CASSYTRRADSPLHF
NA	TRBJ1-2	TRBV19	TGTGCCAGTAGTGCGAGGGCTATCTATGGCTACACCTTC	CASSARAIYGYTF
TRBD1	TRBJ2-7	TRBV6-1	TGTGCCAGCAGACGGGACAGGGAAAGCTCCTACGAGCAGTACTTC	CASRRDRESSYEQYF